Detailed here is one T cell receptor (beta chain). Its antigen is not identified. At one of its ends the junction is not consistent with the germline gene, which may arise from a read error. This CDR3 has 11 residues. Germline CDR1 reads SNHLY; CDR2 reads FYNNEI. TCRdb called the reads again in MiXCR, with one record for every CDR3 protein. There are fewer than 250,000 distinct CDR3 sequences in the sample; about 20% occur only once, and over 15% lies in the top ten. These data are taken from a study of T cell repertoires in cytomegalovirus infection. About the research overall: Shared public TCR beta signatures pointed to both CMV infection and a matching HLA type. General study points: HLA-C-restricted CMV-specific TCR beta clonotypes prevailed in the ex vivo response. Carriers of CMV and the relevant HLA type were discriminated by public TCR beta frequency.

This receptor was taken from a human donor in good health (CMV status not recorded). Some clones in this sample may be carry-over from other donors' samples. The sample comprised CD8+ T cells from PBMCs. This chain connects TRBV2 to TRBJ2-5; 8 bases match TRBD2. For the CDR3, the DNA is TGTGCCAGCAGTGGCGGCCCTAGCGGGTGTTTC. This gives the protein CASSGGPSGCF.